This T cell receptor beta chain was obtained from a study of graft-versus-host responses after intestinal transplantation. In the case of this clone: As yet, its antigen is unknown.

The CDR3 spans 14 residues. V was shortened by 0 bases and J by 4 bases, with 9 bases between the two germline ends. Germline V gives CDR1 MGHRA, CDR2 YSYEKL. Study-level findings and limits: The authors found GvH clones in recipient marrow, some appearing first in ileum or blood. High graft-versus-host to host-versus-graft clonal ratios were found in allografts of patients who had graft-donor T cell macrochimerism.

Assay: immunoSEQ multiplex PCR; the TCRdb copy retains only in-frame clones and omits some. The data contain some 66,000 clones, roughly nine tenths of them singletons. Graft samples were processed, releasing intraepithelial and lamina propria lymphocytes. This sequence joins TRBV4-1 and TRBJ1-1, with D perhaps matching TRBD1 (5 bases). Specimen: ileum tissue, collected about 350 days after transplant. The source of this sequence is a human patient who received an intestinal transplant, so some T cells may come from the graft donor. The CDR3: CASSQDWGTTEAFF. The CDR3 coding sequence is TGCGCCAGCAGCCAAGATTGGGGGACCACTGAAGCTTTCTTT.